The 7 T cell receptor beta chains listed next were all sequenced from one sample in a study of early T cells in non-severe SARS-CoV-2 infection. TCRdb used MiXCR to reprocess the 5' RACE reads, holding one entry per CDR3 protein. The sample records around 30,000 distinct CDR3 sequences, about 5.3% being singletons. Sequenced input: whole blood. Receptor source: an adult who was a healthcare worker with PCR-confirmed SARS-CoV-2 infection or an uninfected control (not recorded which).

This clonotype was detected many times. The chain joins TRBV2 to TRBJ1-2, with TRBD1 matching over 10 bases. The CDR3 spans 13 residues. Germline loops: CDR1 SNHLY, CDR2 FYNNEI. V lost 7 bases, J lost 8 bases, and 7 bases stayed unmatched. The CDR3 DNA reads as TGTGCCAGCAACGGACAGGGGGTAGGAGGCTACACCTTC. It yields the protein CASNGQGVGGYTF.

This clonotype has just a few counts. The chain combines TRBV20-1 with TRBJ2-5, with D perhaps TRBD1 or TRBD2 (5 bases each). The V end was cut by 0 bases, the J end by 3 bases, with 17 bases between. Germline lookup yields CDR1 DFQATT and CDR2 SNEGSKA (reference sequence). This CDR3 spans 16 amino acids. The CDR3 loop is CSARDGVGVGKETQYF. The CDR3 DNA follows: TGCAGTGCTAGAGATGGGGTAGGGGTCGGGAAAGAGACCCAGTACTTC.

The chain is built from TRBV29-1 and TRBJ2-7; D ambiguous. The CDR3 spans 11 residues. Germline V CDR1 and CDR2: SQVTM, ANQGSEA. V lost 5 bases and J lost 5, with 10 bases in between. CDR3 in DNA: TGCAGCGTTTCCCGGGCGGACGAGCAGTACTTC. Its translation: CSVSRADEQYF.

This clonotype was counted at least ten times. The V gene is TRBV7-6, the J gene TRBJ1-5; D is perhaps TRBD1 (5 bases). V lost 2 bases to trimming and J lost 8 bases, with 10 bases between them. There are 13 residues in the CDR3. Germline V gene data show CDR1 as SGHVS and CDR2 as FNYEAQ. The CDR3 DNA sequence: TGTGCCAGCAGCTTACTCCAAGGGGAGCCCCAGCATTTT. Translation gives CASSLLQGEPQHF.

V and J are TRBV20-1 and TRBJ2-1; D may be TRBD2 (7 bases). The CDR3 contains 13 residues. Germline assignment: CDR1 DFQATT and CDR2 SNEGSKA (reference sequence). V was clipped by 6 bases and J by 7 bases, with 16 bases between them. The CDR3: CSARGGPRNEQFF. Here the CDR3 DNA reads TGCAGTGCCAGGGGAGGGCCTCGGAATGAGCAGTTCTTC.

This clonotype was observed at least ten times. The V and J genes are TRBV5-6 and TRBJ2-7; 8 positions match TRBD1. V was pared by 2 bases and J by 1 base, with 5 bases of the junction left unmatched. CDR3 length equals 15 residues. CDR1 is SGHDT, CDR2 YYEEEE, per germline. Here the CDR3 DNA reads TGTGCCAGCAGCTTTGGACAGGGTAGATCCTACGAGCAGTACTTC. Protein product: CASSFGQGRSYEQYF.

This clonotype was observed many times. The chain has TRBV4-3 and TRBJ1-2; 9 positions agree with TRBD1. V was pared by 4 bases and J by 6 bases, with 6 bases of the junction left unmatched. The V gene's germline CDR1 is LGHNA and CDR2 YSLEER. This CDR3 is built from 14 residues. CDR3 DNA: TGCGCCAGCAGCCTGGACAGGGGCGTCGATGGCTACACCTTC. This codes for CASSLDRGVDGYTF.